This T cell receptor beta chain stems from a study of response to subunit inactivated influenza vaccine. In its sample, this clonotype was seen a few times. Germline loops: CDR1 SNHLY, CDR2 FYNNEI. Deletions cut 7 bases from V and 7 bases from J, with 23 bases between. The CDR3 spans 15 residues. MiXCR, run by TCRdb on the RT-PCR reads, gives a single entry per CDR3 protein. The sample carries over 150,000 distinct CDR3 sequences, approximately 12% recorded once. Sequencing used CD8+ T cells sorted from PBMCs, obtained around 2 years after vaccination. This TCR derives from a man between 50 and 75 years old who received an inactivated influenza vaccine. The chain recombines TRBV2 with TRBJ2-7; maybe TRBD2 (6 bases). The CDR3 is CASTYGGSSRGEQYF. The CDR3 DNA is TGTGCCAGCACCTATGGGGGGTCCAGCCGGGGTGAGCAGTACTTC.